The rows below give T cell receptor beta chains drawn from one sample of a study of identical twins. TCRdb itself ran the 5' RACE reads through MiXCR, one entry per CDR3 protein. The sample has some 500,000 distinct CDR3 sequences, approximately 14% seen once. The same data also went into a second study, on yellow fever vaccine responses in identical twins.

Input material: CD4+ T cells sorted from blood. All receptors come from a woman aged 18-30 years in good health. Each CDR3 is given with its conserved first and last residue. D genes are given only for firm matches. Not all rows give a size; the values are once, few, many and, for expanded clones, a class.

TRBV12-3/TRBV12-4,TRBJ2-7,few,NA,CASSAKGYEQYF,TGTGCCAGCAGTGCAAAAGGATACGAGCAGTACTTC
TRBV12-2,TRBJ2-7,NA,NA,CASRHDRGSCYEQYF,TGTGCAAGTCGGCATGACAGGGGGTCTTGCTACGAGCAGTACTTC
TRBV4-2,TRBJ2-1,few,TRBD2,CASTPGLAGESYNEQFF,TGTGCCAGCACTCCGGGACTAGCGGGAGAATCGTACAATGAGCAGTTCTTC
TRBV24-1,TRBJ2-1,NA,TRBD2,CATSDSLGGGIYNEQFF,TGTGCCACCAGTGATTCCTTGGGGGGGGGAATCTACAATGAGCAGTTCTTC
TRBV3-1,TRBJ2-1,few,NA,CASSQGGFYGNEQFF,TGTGCCAGCAGCCAAGGCGGTTTTTATGGGAATGAGCAGTTCTTC
TRBV6-5,TRBJ1-2,NA,TRBD1,CAATGGRGGYTF,TGTGCCGCAACAGGGGGCAGGGGTGGCTACACCTTC
TRBV12-3/TRBV12-4,TRBJ2-2,few,TRBD1,CASSFRQGAAGELFF,TGTGCCAGCAGTTTTAGACAGGGGGCCGCCGGGGAGCTGTTTTTT
TRBV24-1,TRBJ2-2,many,NA,CATSDLSGNAANTGELFF,TGTGCCACCAGTGATTTATCGGGGAATGCCGCGAACACCGGGGAGCTGTTTTTT
TRBV6-2/TRBV6-3,TRBJ2-7,NA,NA,CASSQQVHYEQYF,TGTGCCAGCAGTCAACAGGTTCACTACGAGCAGTACTTC
TRBV28,TRBJ2-5,few,TRBD2,CASSWKKMIAGGVKTQYF,TGTGCCAGCAGTTGGAAAAAAATGATAGCGGGAGGTGTTAAGACCCAGTACTTC
TRBV7-2,TRBJ1-1,many,NA,CASSLQTEAFF,TGTGCCAGCAGCCTACAGACTGAAGCTTTCTTT
TRBV7-9,TRBJ2-1,NA,TRBD2,CASSQRTSGRYNEQFF,TGTGCCAGCAGCCAGAGGACTAGCGGGAGGTACAATGAGCAGTTCTTC
TRBV20-1,TRBJ2-1,few,NA,CSGIAYNEQFF,TGCAGTGGAATCGCCTACAATGAGCAGTTCTTC
TRBV11-2,TRBJ2-1,NA,TRBD2,CASSLVSLAGANEQFF,TGTGCCAGCAGCTTAGTATCACTAGCGGGAGCCAATGAGCAGTTCTTC
TRBV12-3/TRBV12-4,TRBJ1-5,NA,NA,CASSLAFSNQPQHF,TGTGCCAGCAGTTTAGCGTTTAGCAATCAGCCCCAGCATTTT
TRBV19,TRBJ2-7,NA,NA,CASSSQLGPYEQYF,TGTGCCAGTAGTTCCCAATTGGGACCCTACGAGCAGTACTTC
TRBV3-1,TRBJ2-2,few,NA,CASSQDGVNTGELFF,TGTGCCAGCAGCCAAGATGGGGTGAACACCGGGGAGCTGTTTTTT
TRBV6-6,TRBJ2-4,NA,TRBD1,CASRPTGENIQYF,TGTGCCAGCAGACCCACAGGGGAGAACATTCAGTACTTC
TRBV7-7,TRBJ2-2,many,NA,CASSLDRSGELFF,TGTGCTAGCAGCTTAGACAGGTCCGGGGAGCTGTTTTTT
TRBV11-2,TRBJ2-7,NA,NA,CASSPLRLYEQYF,TGTGCCAGCAGCCCCCTGAGGCTATACGAGCAGTACTTC
TRBV6-5,TRBJ1-1,many,NA,CASSYAPRDMNTEAFF,TGTGCCAGCAGTTACGCCCCTCGGGACATGAACACTGAAGCTTTCTTT
TRBV11-2,TRBJ2-1,NA,NA,CASSHSAGGNEQFF,TGTGCCAGCAGCCATTCAGCCGGGGGAAATGAGCAGTTCTTC
TRBV20-1,TRBJ2-3,few,NA,CSAVATRMRTDTQYF,TGCAGTGCCGTGGCAACCCGAATGAGGACAGATACGCAGTATTTT
TRBV6-5,TRBJ1-2,few,NA,CASSYSNIGGYTF,TGTGCCAGCAGTTACTCGAATATCGGGGGCTACACCTTC
TRBV5-1,TRBJ1-6,NA,TRBD1,CASSSGQGLSPLHF,TGCGCCAGCAGCTCGGGACAGGGACTTTCACCCCTCCACTTT
TRBV28,TRBJ2-2,NA,NA,CASSESSTGELFF,TGTGCCAGCAGCGAGAGTAGCACCGGGGAGCTGTTTTTT
TRBV21-1,TRBJ1-2,few,NA,CASSKLGQGVYGYTF,TGTGCCAGCAGCAAACTGGGACAGGGGGTGTATGGCTACACCTTC